The 30 T cell receptor beta chains given below trace back to one sample, sequenced in a study of blood T cells in healthy people across ages. Alongside a J-beta primer mix, a sample-barcoded 5' primer served in a second PCR lasting roughly 6 to 11 cycles. TCRdb processed the 5' RACE reads anew with MiXCR; each CDR3 protein has one entry. The sample holds hundreds of thousands of distinct CDR3 sequences, 56% seen once. The sample taken for sequencing was blood. The receptors shown here come from a man aged 40-49 years in good health.

V is TRBV28 and J is TRBJ1-6, with D unclear. The V gene lost 5 bases and the J gene lost 7 bases, with 6 bases spanning the gap. The length of the CDR3 is 12 residues. The germline V gene encodes CDR1 MDHEN and CDR2 SYDVKM. The CDR3 here is CASSVPNSPLHF. The CDR3 nucleotides read TGTGCCAGCAGTGTGCCCAATTCACCCCTCCACTTT.

This clonotype was seen more than once but under ten times. The chain links TRBV5-1 to TRBJ2-1, with 10 bases identical to TRBD2. The CDR3 sequence is 17 residues long. In germline, CDR1 is SGHRS, CDR2 YFSETQ. Trimming took 4 bases from V and 8 from J; bases not matched to a gene: 15. The CDR3 DNA reads TGCGCCAGCAGCCAGTCCCACGGGACTAGCGTCGGTCATGAGCAGTTCTTC. Residues: CASSQSHGTSVGHEQFF.

The gene calls are TRBV24-1 and TRBJ1-5; D perhaps matches TRBD1 (6 bases). V gave up 3 bases and J gave up 8 bases, with 13 bases separating them. This CDR3 has 14 residues. Germline V gene data show CDR1 as KGHDR and CDR2 as SFDVKD. CDR3 coding DNA: TGTGCCACCAGTGATCGGCAGGGGCCGAAGCCCCAGCATTTT. As protein: CATSDRQGPKPQHF.

This clonotype was observed a few times. The gene calls are TRBV29-1 and TRBJ2-7; D ambiguous. Germline CDR1 and CDR2: SQVTM and ANQGSEA. The CDR3 length is 16 residues. The V and J ends lost 4 bases and 3 bases respectively, with 22 bases between them. CDR3 nucleotide sequence: TGCAGCGTTGTTCTTGCGGACCCTAGACAAAACTACGAGCAGTACTTC. It specifies CSVVLADPRQNYEQYF.

The gene calls are TRBV29-1 and TRBJ2-4, with D unclear. The CDR3 covers 12 residues. CDR1 and CDR2 (germline): SQVTM, ANQGSEA. With 6 bases removed from V and 7 bases from J, the gap between germline ends came to 13 bases. Written as DNA, the CDR3 is TGCAGCGTGCGGACCAGACTTAACATTCAGTACTTC. Translating it yields CSVRTRLNIQYF.

The chain combines TRBV4-3 with TRBJ1-5; D is uncertain. Trimming cost V 3 bases and J 2 bases, with 14 bases left between them. This CDR3 comprises 16 residues. Germline V lookup: CDR1 LGHNA, CDR2 YSLEER. The CDR3 nucleotides read TGCGCCAGCAGCCAGGGCTGGACGGGCGGCAATCAGCCCCAGCATTTT. This gives the protein CASSQGWTGGNQPQHF.

The sample holds a few counts of this clonotype. The rearrangement links TRBV20-1 to TRBJ2-5; tentative D call: TRBD1 (5 bases). The CDR3 totals 14 residues. The germline V gene encodes CDR1 DFQATT and CDR2 SNEGSKA (reference sequence). V lost 3 bases and J lost 5, with 16 bases in between. DNA for the CDR3: TGCAGTGCTAGCCCCAGGGTCCTGGGGGAGACCCAGTACTTC. It specifies CSASPRVLGETQYF.

V and J are TRBV19 and TRBJ1-4, with a tentative D call TRBD1 (5 bases). CDR1 and CDR2 (germline): LNHDA, SQIVND (reference sequence). The CDR3 contains 13 residues. V was trimmed by 3 bases and J by 10 bases, leaving 12 bases between them. The CDR3: CASSMSDTGKLFF. CDR3 DNA sequence: TGTGCCAGTAGTATGTCGGACACGGGAAAACTGTTTTTT.

The gene calls are TRBV5-6 and TRBJ2-3, with 11 bases identical to TRBD1. Germline assignment: CDR1 SGHDT and CDR2 YYEEEE. The V segment lost 2 bases and the J segment 5 bases; nucleotides outside the gene matches: 7. The CDR3 is 16 residues long. CDR3 residues: CASSLLGQGAGDTQYF. The CDR3 coding sequence is TGTGCCAGCAGCTTATTAGGACAGGGGGCTGGAGATACGCAGTATTTT.

The chain recombines TRBV7-9 with TRBJ2-5, with D unclear. Trimming pared 1 base from V and 12 bases from J, leaving 12 bases between. Germline CDR1 is SEHNR and CDR2 is FQNEAQ (reference sequence). The CDR3 spans 12 residues. The CDR3 loop reads CASSLVLEREYF. The DNA of the CDR3 is TGTGCCAGCAGCTTAGTTCTCGAGAGAGAGTACTTC.

The genes are TRBV28 and TRBJ2-5; D is undetermined. The CDR3 runs to 13 residues. With 6 bases removed from V and 4 bases from J, the gap between germline ends came to 12 bases. The germline CDR1 and CDR2 sequences are MDHEN and SYDVKM. CDR3 in amino acids: CASSPPQTETQYF. CDR3 coding DNA: TGTGCCAGCAGCCCCCCTCAGACAGAGACCCAGTACTTC.

This clonotype was seen a few times. The genes are TRBV10-3 and TRBJ2-5; 8 nucleotides agree with TRBD1. The CDR3 spans 14 residues. V shed 3 bases and J 3 bases; nucleotides not matched to a gene: 3. CDR1 ENHRY and CDR2 SYGVKD come from the germline V gene. The DNA for the CDR3 is TGTGCCATCAGTGAACAGGGGGTAAAAGAGACCCAGTACTTC. Amino acids: CAISEQGVKETQYF.

This clonotype showed up many times. This chain uses TRBV6-1 with TRBJ1-2; tentative D call: TRBD1 (6 bases). This CDR3 is 12 amino acids long. V lost 8 bases, J lost 4 bases, and 11 bases lay in between. Germline V gene data show CDR1 as MNHNS and CDR2 as SASEGT. Written as DNA, the CDR3 is TGTGCCAGCGCGGACAGTCTCTATGGCTACACCTTC. The encoded protein is CASADSLYGYTF.

This chain joins TRBV6-5 and TRBJ2-7; perhaps TRBD2 as D (6 bases). V was pared by 2 bases and J by 0 bases, with 20 bases between. The CDR3 has 18 residues. The germline gives CDR1 MNHEY, CDR2 SVGAGI. The CDR3 protein is CASSYPGGAPPCSYEQYF. In DNA form, the CDR3 reads TGTGCCAGCAGTTACCCCGGGGGTGCACCTCCGTGCTCCTACGAGCAGTACTTC.

This chain connects TRBV6-2 or TRBV6-3 to TRBJ2-5, with 10 bases matching TRBD1. The last part of the DNA fits TRBJ2-7 better; the J call may be wrong. Germline assignment: CDR1 MNHEY and CDR2 SVGEGT. The CDR3 consists of 14 residues. This CDR3 is CASSDRGLPYEQYF. The CDR3 DNA follows: TGTGCCAGCAGTGACAGGGGGCTCCCGTACGAGCAGTACTTC.

The chain has TRBV20-1 and TRBJ2-7; D unresolved. V dropped 0 bases and J dropped 2 bases, with 11 bases sitting between them. This CDR3 is built from 14 residues. The germline gives CDR1 DFQATT, CDR2 SNEGSKA (reference sequence). CDR3 DNA sequence: TGCAGTGCTAGAGATCCGCTCAGAACCTACGAGCAGTACTTC. Translated, it gives CSARDPLRTYEQYF.

V and J are TRBV20-1 and TRBJ1-5, with 9 bases that match TRBD1. The germline CDR1 and CDR2 sequences are DFQATT and SNEGSKA (reference sequence). Losses at the gene ends were 0 bases for V and 4 bases for J; bases not matched to a gene: 31. The CDR3 extends over 24 amino acids. CDR3 protein: CSARDFPRTLPGQGLARQNQPQHF. Written as DNA, the CDR3 is TGCAGTGCTAGAGATTTTCCCCGCACACTTCCGGGACAGGGTCTTGCGCGCCAAAATCAGCCCCAGCATTTT.

As regards this clonotype: A much larger clone differs by one base, so this may be a read error. The chain joins TRBV6-2 or TRBV6-3 to TRBJ2-3; D is unclear. The V end was cut by 8 bases, the J end by 3 bases, with 12 bases between. Germline V lookup: CDR1 MNHEY, CDR2 SVGEGT. This CDR3 has 13 amino acids. CDR3 loop: CASEASQTDTQYF. The CDR3, as DNA: TGTGCCAGCGAGGCAAGTCAGACAGATACGCAGTATTTT.

This clonotype was seen more than once but under ten times. The genes are TRBV2 and TRBJ2-1; D gene ambiguous. The CDR3 covers 10 residues. Trimming shortened V by 10 bases and J by 7 bases, and 8 bases separated the two germline ends. Germline V CDR1 and CDR2: SNHLY, FYNNEI. CDR3 bases: TGTGCCACCCTCCGAAATGAGCAGTTCTTC. It encodes CATLRNEQFF.

The rearrangement uses TRBV9 and TRBJ2-5; tentatively, D is TRBD1 (7 bases). With 1 base removed from V and 4 bases from J, the gap between germline ends came to 14 bases. This CDR3 is built from 15 residues. Germline V gene sequence: CDR1 SGDLS, CDR2 YYNGEE. CDR3 in amino acids: CASSVSGQGGETQYF. In DNA, the CDR3 is TGTGCCAGCAGCGTATCAGGGCAGGGGGGAGAGACCCAGTACTTC.

This rearrangement joins TRBV3-1 to TRBJ2-3; D remains ambiguous. Germline lookup yields CDR1 LGHDT and CDR2 YNNKEL (reference sequence). The CDR3 covers 15 residues. Trimming cost V 4 bases and J 1 base, with 12 bases left between them. CDR3 in amino acids: CASSLGITGTDTQYF. The CDR3 coding sequence is TGTGCCAGCAGCCTGGGGATTACTGGCACAGATACGCAGTATTTT.

A few counts support this clonotype. The J gene is TRBJ2-5, the V gene TRBV29-1; tentative D call: TRBD2 (6 bases). Trimming cost V 3 bases and J 7 bases, with 9 bases left between them. From germline, CDR1 is SQVTM and CDR2 ANQGSEA. The CDR3 consists of 11 residues. This CDR3 is CSVERGTTQYF. The CDR3 DNA reads TGCAGCGTTGAGCGGGGAACGACCCAGTACTTC.

This clonotype appeared a single time. J is TRBJ2-1 and V is TRBV25-1, with TRBD1 as a possible D gene (6 bases). The CDR3 extends over 16 amino acids. Germline assignment: CDR1 MGHDK and CDR2 SYGVNS. Trimming cost V 5 bases and J 0 bases, with 14 bases left between them. The CDR3 sequence: CASSPTTGISYNEQFF. CDR3 sequence (DNA): TGTGCCAGCAGTCCAACCACAGGGATCTCCTACAATGAGCAGTTCTTC.

The chain has TRBV29-1 and TRBJ2-7, with D possibly TRBD1 on 6 matching bases. CDR3 size: 12 residues. V was clipped by 7 bases and J by 7 bases, with 17 bases between them. The germline CDR1 and CDR2 sequences are SQVTM and ANQGSEA. This CDR3 reads CSARQGINEQYF. The CDR3 coding sequence is TGCAGCGCGCGGCAGGGGATTAATGAGCAGTACTTC.

This clonotype was counted once. The chain has TRBV11-2 and TRBJ2-3; D is uncertain. The CDR3 covers 13 residues. Germline V gene sequence: CDR1 SGHAT, CDR2 FQNNGV. Trimming took 5 bases from V and 2 from J, leaving 8 bases between them. DNA for the CDR3: TGTGCCAGCAGCGGCCTAGACACAGATACGCAGTATTTT. It encodes CASSGLDTDTQYF.

V gene TRBV21-1 combines with J gene TRBJ2-1; no check of the table's D call, TRBD1, against the DNA was made. TRBV21-1 is designated a pseudogene. The CDR3 has 16 residues. CDR3 sequence: CASSKDPGQGRNEQFF. CDR3 coding DNA: TGTGCCAGCAGCAAGGACCCGGGACAGGGAAGGAATGAGCAGTTCTTC.

This clonotype appeared a few times. The CDR3 DNA is TGCGCCAGCAGCCAAGAAAGTGGACTTGAGCAGTACTTC. This translates into CASSQESGLEQYF. This sequence joins TRBV4-1 and TRBJ2-7; D perhaps matches TRBD2 (5 bases). The CDR3 is 13 residues long. Germline V CDR1 and CDR2: MGHRA, YSYEKL. V lost 0 bases and J lost 7, with 10 bases in between.

About this clonotype: This may be a read error, as it is one base from a much larger clone. This chain uses TRBV15 with TRBJ2-3, with TRBD1 matching 7 bases. This CDR3 is 15 amino acids long. Germline CDR1 LNHNV, CDR2 YYDKDF (reference sequence). The V gene end was trimmed by 5 bases and the J gene end by 4 bases; junction bases not matched to a gene: 9. Here the CDR3 reads CATSVNRGSSDTQYF. The CDR3, as DNA: TGTGCCACCAGCGTGAACAGGGGTAGCTCAGATACGCAGTATTTT.

The chain is built from TRBV20-1 and TRBJ2-7; possibly TRBD1 for D (5 bases). With 3 bases removed from V and 2 bases from J, the gap between germline ends came to 11 bases. Germline CDR1 DFQATT, CDR2 SNEGSKA (reference sequence). The CDR3 spans 13 residues. The CDR3 coding sequence is TGCAGTGCTAGTCGCCTAGGGGCCTACGAGCAGTACTTC. Encoded protein: CSASRLGAYEQYF.

This clonotype has a count of ten or more. The chain employs TRBV7-2 and TRBJ2-4; D is unclear. The V gene's germline CDR1 is SGHTA and CDR2 FQGNSA. CDR3 length: 15 residues. Trimming pared 1 base from V and 1 base from J, leaving 8 bases between. The CDR3 DNA sequence: TGTGCCAGCAGCTTAGTTTGGTCGGCCAAAAACATTCAGTACTTC. This sequence encodes CASSLVWSAKNIQYF.